The 26 T cell receptor beta chains listed next were all sequenced from one sample in a study of T cell responses to AZD1222 COVID-19 vaccine (dated by TCRdb to about 2021). The receptor library was made with the immunoSEQ multiplex PCR assay. The immuneACCESS repertoire file appears here via TCRdb, limited to in-frame rearrangements. These files lack a portion of the clones; in checked studies, under half of the deficit traces to unresolved V genes, and the cause of the others is not known. Counted in this sample were 120,000 to 150,000 clones; more than 85% of them appeared once. The ten largest clonotypes hold approximately 3.8% of the sample. The time point label on this specimen signifies: about 28 days (+/-7) after the second vaccine dose. Sequences were derived from peripheral blood, sampled 28 days after the second AZD1222 dose. These receptor sequences come from an adult who received the AZD1222 COVID-19 vaccine.

For the CDR3, the DNA is TGTGCCACCAGCAGAGTGACAGGGGTTGGAAACACCATATATTTT. Its translation: CATSRVTGVGNTIYF. J is TRBJ1-3 and V is TRBV15; TRBD1 aligns across 8 bases. Unmatched junction bases numbered 2, after V lost 1 base and J lost 3 bases. The CDR3 runs 15 residues. Germline loops: CDR1 LNHNV, CDR2 YYDKDF (reference sequence).

This chain links TRBV28 with TRBJ2-3, with a possible D match to TRBD1 (7 bases). Trimming removed 6 bases from V and 6 bases from J, with 22 bases in between. Per the germline V gene, CDR1 is MDHEN and CDR2 is SYDVKM. There are 16 residues in the CDR3. CDR3 residues: CASRTPSGGPRDTQYF. In nucleotides, the CDR3 is TGTGCCAGCAGGACTCCCTCAGGGGGGCCGCGGGATACGCAGTATTTT.

This clone was seen only once. The rearrangement joins TRBV6-6 to TRBJ1-1; D call uncertain. This CDR3 is 16 amino acids long. V dropped 6 bases and J dropped 1 base, with 18 bases sitting between them. Germline CDR1 MNHNY, CDR2 SVGAGI (reference sequence). The CDR3 here is CASRTFGRRRNTEAFF. For the CDR3, the DNA is TGTGCCAGCAGAACTTTCGGACGGAGAAGGAACACTGAAGCTTTCTTT.

The CDR3 sequence is CASSPRQDLTPLHF. CDR3 nucleotides: TGTGCCAGCAGTCCAAGACAGGATTTGACACCCCTCCACTTT. J is TRBJ1-6 and V is TRBV6-5; a weak D match, TRBD1 (6 bases). The germline V gene encodes CDR1 MNHEY and CDR2 SVGAGI. Between the trimmed V and J ends, which lost 5 bases and 11 bases, there was a span of 16 bases. CDR3 length: 14 amino acids.

The genes are TRBV2 and TRBJ2-3; D uncertain. V was shortened by 7 bases and J by 2 bases, with 7 bases between the two germline ends. Germline CDR1 is SNHLY and CDR2 is FYNNEI. The CDR3 extends over 12 amino acids. The CDR3 protein is CASNQPTDTQYF. The CDR3 region has the DNA TGTGCCAGCAATCAGCCCACAGATACGCAGTATTTT. The variable domain in full, with the rest retrieved from reference TRBV2 and TRBJ2-3, is EPEVTQTPSHQVTQMGQEVILRCVPISNHLYFYWYRQILGQKVEFLVSFYNNEISEKSEIFDDQFSVERPDGSNFTLKIRSTKLEDSAMYFCASNQPTDTQYFGPGTRLTVL.

The chain employs TRBV25-1 and TRBJ2-3; D assignment may be TRBD1 or TRBD2 (6 bases each). Trimming stripped 3 bases from V and 5 bases from J, with 12 bases between. Germline V gene data show CDR1 as MGHDK and CDR2 as SYGVNS. This CDR3 has 14 amino acids. CDR3 in DNA: TGTGCCAGCAGTGACCGGGGGCGGGGAGATACGCAGTATTTT. Translated, it gives CASSDRGRGDTQYF. Variable domain in full (rest from reference TRBV25-1 and TRBJ2-3): EADIYQTPRYLVIGTGKKITLECSQTMGHDKMYWYQQDPGMELHLIHYSYGVNSTEKGDLSSESTVSRIRTEHFPLTLESARPSHTSQYLCASSDRGRGDTQYFGPGTRLTVL.

This chain uses TRBV29-1 with TRBJ2-1; D is ambiguous. Trimming cost V 1 base and J 2 bases, with 18 bases left between them. CDR3 size: 17 residues. Germline V gives CDR1 SQVTM, CDR2 ANQGSEA. CDR3 amino acids: CSVEGDGPVLAYNEQFF. The CDR3 coding sequence is TGCAGCGTTGAAGGAGATGGCCCAGTCCTCGCCTACAATGAGCAGTTCTTC.

The chain uses TRBV11-2 and TRBJ1-1; 7 positions match TRBD1. Trimming cost V 5 bases and J 11 bases; bases outside gene matches: 11. The length of the CDR3 is 13 residues. From germline, CDR1 is SGHAT and CDR2 FQNNGV. The CDR3 DNA is TGTGCCAGCAGCCCAACTACAGGGGCAGGGGCTTTCTTT. Translating gives CASSPTTGAGAFF. Full variable domain (remainder filled in from reference TRBV11-2 and TRBJ1-1): EAGVAQSPRYKIIEKRQSVAFWCNPISGHATLYWYQQILGQGPKLLIQFQNNGVVDDSQLPKDRFSAERLKGVDSTLKIQPAKLEDSAVYLCASSPTTGAGAFFGQGTRLTVV.

Only a few counts were recorded for this clone. The genes are TRBV9 and TRBJ2-2; no clear D gene. Trimming shortened V by 3 bases and J by 7 bases, and 16 bases separated the two germline ends. From germline, CDR1 is SGDLS and CDR2 YYNGEE. The CDR3 is 15 amino acids. This CDR3 is CASSADNLVGGELFF. The CDR3, as DNA: TGTGCCAGCAGCGCTGACAATTTAGTCGGCGGGGAGCTGTTTTTT.

The chain uses TRBV6-5 and TRBJ1-5; no reliable D call. Trimming removed 7 bases from V and 6 bases from J, with 19 bases in between. Germline values: CDR1 MNHEY, CDR2 SVGAGI. This CDR3 comprises 15 residues. The CDR3 bases are TGTGCCAGCATATTGGGGTGTACCAAAAGTCAGCCCCAGCATTTT. This gives the protein CASILGCTKSQPQHF.

This chain's CDR3 is CASSYDRDYGYTF. In DNA, the CDR3 is TGTGCCAGCAGCTACGACAGGGACTATGGCTACACCTTC. J is TRBJ1-2 and V is TRBV5-4, with 7 bases lining up with TRBD1. The germline CDR1 and CDR2 sequences are SGHNT and YYREEE (reference sequence). With 3 bases clipped from V and 3 bases from J, the junction kept 2 bases outside the gene matches. The CDR3 runs 13 residues.

This sequence joins TRBV11-3 and TRBJ2-2; possibly TRBD1 for D (6 bases). The CDR3 totals 16 residues. Germline lookup yields CDR1 SGHNT and CDR2 YENEEA. V lost 4 bases and J lost 1, with 13 bases in between. CDR3 in amino acids: CASSSAWGQNTGELFF. CDR3 in DNA: TGTGCCAGCAGCTCAGCGTGGGGACAGAACACCGGGGAGCTGTTTTTT.

The V call is TRBV7-9, the J call TRBJ2-2, with a possible D match to TRBD1 (5 bases). V was trimmed by 4 bases and J by 5 bases, leaving 11 bases between them. Germline assignment: CDR1 SEHNR and CDR2 FQNEAQ (reference sequence). The CDR3 has 14 amino acids. CDR3 residues: CASSSPGLTGELFF. The CDR3 DNA reads as TGTGCCAGCAGCTCACCAGGGTTGACCGGGGAGCTGTTTTTT.

This chain joins TRBV6-1 and TRBJ1-6, with unresolved D. Per the germline V gene, CDR1 is MNHNS and CDR2 is SASEGT. The CDR3 is 12 residues long. Deletions cut 2 bases from V and 10 bases from J, with 6 bases between. In nucleotides, the CDR3 is TGTGCCAGCAGTGAATTCACATCACCCCTCCACTTT. Translating gives CASSEFTSPLHF.

On this clone: The same CDR3 also results from other DNA sequences found in this sample. CDR3 in amino acids: CASSRDRAYEQYF. The CDR3 DNA sequence: TGTGCCAGCAGTCGGGACAGAGCCTACGAGCAGTACTTC. V and J are TRBV12-3 or TRBV12-4 and TRBJ2-7; 7 bases line up with TRBD1. The CDR3 covers 13 residues. After removal of 5 bases from V and 2 bases from J, the junction contained 3 bases not matched to a gene.

This clone was seen a few times. The CDR3 here is CASSLVQGMETQYF. In nucleotides, the CDR3 is TGTGCCAGCAGCTTAGTGCAGGGGATGGAGACCCAGTACTTC. The J gene is TRBJ2-5, the V gene TRBV7-9; maybe TRBD1 (6 bases). V was shortened by 1 base and J by 5 bases, with 11 bases between the two germline ends. The germline CDR1 and CDR2 sequences are SEHNR and FQNEAQ (reference sequence). The CDR3 loop spans 14 amino acids.

This chain links TRBV6-6 with TRBJ2-1, with D perhaps matching TRBD2 (6 bases). The CDR3 has 16 amino acids. The germline gives CDR1 MNHNY, CDR2 SVGAGI (reference sequence). Trimming removed 2 bases at V and 9 bases at J, with 20 bases between. CDR3 sequence: CASSYQGSGAGGEQFF. CDR3 bases: TGTGCCAGCAGTTACCAGGGTTCCGGAGCCGGGGGTGAGCAGTTCTTC.

The chain combines TRBV4-1 with TRBJ2-2, with D possibly TRBD2 on 5 matching bases. V shed 3 bases and J shed 7 bases, with 12 bases lying between them. Germline V gives CDR1 MGHRA, CDR2 YSYEKL. This CDR3 region has 14 residues. CDR3 sequence (DNA): TGCGCCAGCAGCCAGTTACGGGATGACGGGGAGCTGTTTTTT. Protein product: CASSQLRDDGELFF.

The chain employs TRBV27 and TRBJ1-6; 9 bases fit TRBD1. Germline assignment: CDR1 MNHEY and CDR2 SMNVEV (reference sequence). Germline trimming cut 1 base from V and 9 bases from J; bases unmatched to any gene: 4. The CDR3 runs to 15 residues. The CDR3 DNA is TGTGCCAGCAGTTTATTCACAGGGGGCGGTTCACCCCTCCACTTT. This gives the protein CASSLFTGGGSPLHF.

The rearrangement uses TRBV11-2 and TRBJ2-2, with TRBD2 matching 11 bases. The germline gives CDR1 SGHAT, CDR2 FQNNGV. Trimming removed 2 bases from V and 7 bases from J; junction bases left unmatched: 12. The CDR3 sequence is 18 residues long. CDR3 region: CASSLSPTSGIYGGELFF. CDR3 coding DNA: TGTGCCAGCAGCTTATCCCCGACTAGCGGGATCTATGGCGGGGAGCTGTTTTTT.

V gene TRBV29-1 combines with J gene TRBJ1-1; 7 nucleotides match TRBD1. The CDR3 covers 13 residues. V shed 5 bases, J shed 5 bases, and the junction held 8 bases outside the gene matches. The germline CDR1 and CDR2 sequences are SQVTM and ANQGSEA. The CDR3 sequence is CSVSRQGPTEAFF. As DNA, the CDR3 is TGCAGCGTTTCTAGACAGGGCCCTACTGAAGCTTTCTTT.

This sequence joins TRBV9 and TRBJ2-3; TRBD2 matches at 10 bases. Germline V gene sequence: CDR1 SGDLS, CDR2 YYNGEE. Trimming removed 1 base from V and 8 bases from J; junction bases left unmatched: 7. This CDR3 spans 15 amino acids. CDR3 nucleotide sequence: TGTGCCAGCAGCGTAAGGACTAGCGGAGGTAGTACGCAGTATTTT. It translates to CASSVRTSGGSTQYF.

The chain uses TRBV24-1 and TRBJ1-5; no reliable D call. Trimming took off 0 bases at V and 3 bases at J, with 14 bases between the two ends. The germline CDR1 and CDR2 sequences are KGHDR and SFDVKD. The CDR3 length is 17 residues. The CDR3 here is CATSDLPGNDDNQPQHF. In DNA, the CDR3 is TGTGCCACCAGTGATTTGCCCGGGAATGATGACAATCAGCCCCAGCATTTT.

The chain has TRBV5-1 and TRBJ2-1, with 9 bases aligning to TRBD1. This CDR3 contains 14 residues. V lost 0 bases to trimming and J lost 8 bases; unmatched junction nucleotides: 3. Germline V gene sequence: CDR1 SGHRS, CDR2 YFSETQ. The chain's CDR3 is CASSLARQGDEQFF. The CDR3 DNA follows: TGCGCCAGCAGCTTGGCCCGACAGGGGGATGAGCAGTTCTTC.

This clone was detected only a few times. The genes are TRBV6-1 and TRBJ2-7; D not resolved. The CDR3 consists of 14 residues. Trimming took 3 bases from V and 6 from J, leaving 15 bases between them. CDR1 is MNHNS and CDR2 is SASEGT in the germline V gene. CDR3 nucleotides: TGTGCCAGCAGTGAGAGTCAGCCGCCGGCCGAGCAGTACTTC. It codes for CASSESQPPAEQYF.

The chain has TRBV11-3 and TRBJ2-7, with D perhaps given as TRBD1 or TRBD2 (5 bases each). There are 17 residues in the CDR3. In germline, CDR1 is SGHNT, CDR2 YENEEA. With 0 bases removed from V and 4 bases from J, the gap between germline ends came to 19 bases. The CDR3 sequence: CASSLDVWDLPSYEQYF. The DNA of the CDR3 is TGTGCCAGCAGCTTAGATGTGTGGGACCTCCCAAGTTACGAGCAGTACTTC.